The 22 T cell receptor beta chains reported below all come from one sample, sequenced in a study of vaccination and CD4 T cells after COVID-19. As to treatment: roughly 10-day PBMC culture with coronavirus spike peptide pools or control peptides (ViraFEST assay). These receptors lack a known antigen. An Oncomine TCR Beta short-read assay was used to sequence the DNA from cultured CD4+ T cells. TCRdb analysed the PCR reads with MiXCR anew, one entry per CDR3 protein. The sample holds 15,000 to 20,000 distinct CDR3 sequences, roughly 50% seen once. Material for sequencing was CD4+ T cells from blood, cultured in vitro. All receptors derive from a human donor who had recovered from COVID-19.

The chain links TRBV5-1 to TRBJ2-5, with TRBD1 matching 11 bases. CDR1 and CDR2 (germline): SGHRS, YFSETQ. The V gene end was trimmed by 3 bases and the J gene end by 5 bases; junction bases not matched to a gene: 6. This CDR3 spans 15 amino acids. CDR3 protein: CASSSGTGGFETQYF. The CDR3 coding sequence is TGCGCCAGCAGCTCCGGGACAGGGGGATTCGAGACCCAGTACTTC.

V usage is TRBV6-5 and J usage is TRBJ2-1; 10 bases are a match to TRBD2. The CDR3 runs to 15 residues. V shed 2 bases and J 6 bases; nucleotides not matched to a gene: 4. The germline CDR1 and CDR2 sequences are MNHEY and SVGAGI. In DNA, the CDR3 is TGTGCCAGCAGTTACAGACTAGCGGGTGTCAATGAGCAGTTCTTC. Amino acid sequence: CASSYRLAGVNEQFF.

The rearrangement joins TRBV20-1 to TRBJ2-7, with D possibly matching TRBD2 (5 bases). Trimming removed 0 bases at V and 7 bases at J, with 13 bases between. The CDR3 length is 13 residues. The germline V gene has CDR1 DFQATT and CDR2 SNEGSKA (reference sequence). CDR3 region: CSARDPSGEEQYF. CDR3 nucleotide sequence: TGCAGTGCTAGAGATCCCTCCGGGGAAGAGCAGTACTTC.

Points on this clonotype: An end of the junction differs from the germline gene, which may be a read error. The gene calls are TRBV6-2 or TRBV6-3 and TRBJ1-1; D gene ambiguous. Looked up from germline, CDR1 is MNHEY and CDR2 is SVGEGT. CDR3 length equals 13 residues. In DNA, the CDR3 is TGTGCCAGCAGGTCGGAAGCGAACGCTGAAGCTTTCTTT. It translates to CASRSEANAEAFF.

This rearrangement joins TRBV24-1 to TRBJ1-1, with D perhaps TRBD1 (6 bases). Trimming shortened V by 5 bases and J by 3 bases, and 12 bases separated the two germline ends. The CDR3 totals 14 residues. Germline V gene data show CDR1 as KGHDR and CDR2 as SFDVKD. CDR3 in amino acids: CATSAPGADTEAFF. In DNA form, the CDR3 reads TGTGCCACCAGTGCACCGGGGGCAGACACTGAAGCTTTCTTT.

This clonotype was picked up a small number of times. The chain employs TRBV27 and TRBJ1-6; D is perhaps TRBD1 (5 bases). Trimming removed 6 bases from V and 0 bases from J, with 12 bases in between. The CDR3 totals 16 residues. Germline V gene data show CDR1 as MNHEY and CDR2 as SMNVEV (reference sequence). The CDR3 sequence is CASRTELSSYNSPLHF. CDR3 nucleotides: TGTGCCAGCAGGACAGAACTCAGCTCCTATAATTCACCCCTCCACTTT.

J is TRBJ2-5 and V is TRBV25-1; 15 bases are shared with TRBD2. The CDR3 covers 14 residues. Germline CDR1 reads MGHDK; CDR2 reads SYGVNS. J lost 5 bases, V lost 7 bases, and 2 bases had no gene match. The CDR3 reads CASTGLAGGETQYF. CDR3 coding DNA: TGTGCCAGCACGGGACTAGCGGGAGGTGAGACCCAGTACTTC.

This chain joins TRBV28 and TRBJ1-2; possible D gene TRBD1, 6 bases. This CDR3 has 14 amino acids. Germline CDR1 and CDR2: MDHEN and SYDVKM. The germline V and J ends were trimmed by 5 bases and 4 bases, with 14 bases remaining between them. As DNA, the CDR3 is TGTGCCAGCAGTGGCGGGCAGGGGAGCTATGGCTACACCTTC. Its translation is CASSGGQGSYGYTF.

The chain recombines TRBV9 with TRBJ2-3; 7 bases agree with TRBD2. The V gene end was trimmed by 0 bases and the J gene end by 4 bases; junction bases not matched to a gene: 8. Germline V gene sequence: CDR1 SGDLS, CDR2 YYNGEE. This CDR3 spans 16 amino acids. In DNA, the CDR3 is TGTGCCAGCAGCGTAGATTCAGGGAGGGCGGCAGATACGCAGTATTTT. Its protein is CASSVDSGRAADTQYF.

The rearrangement links TRBV28 to TRBJ2-7, with D tentatively TRBD1 (6 bases). Germline CDR1 is MDHEN and CDR2 is SYDVKM. Trimming stripped 6 bases from V and 4 bases from J, with 13 bases between. The CDR3 consists of 13 residues. The CDR3 protein is CASRGALLYEQYF. CDR3 in DNA: TGTGCCAGCAGGGGGGCTTTACTTTACGAGCAGTACTTC.

The chain links TRBV10-3 to TRBJ2-7; no definite D call. V was cut by 2 bases and J by 5 bases, with 4 bases left in between. The CDR3 consists of 11 residues. Germline-derived CDR1 and CDR2 are ENHRY and SYGVKD. CDR3 sequence reads: CAISERDEQYF. The CDR3 bases are TGTGCCATCAGTGAGCGCGACGAGCAGTACTTC.

This clonotype rates as hyperexpanded. V is TRBV2 and J is TRBJ1-1; D is uncertain. CDR3 size: 15 residues. Trimming took 1 base from V and 5 from J, leaving 14 bases between them. Germline CDR1 and CDR2: SNHLY and FYNNEI. The CDR3 bases are TGTGCCAGCAGTGAAGACCAGGCATCGGGGACTGAAGCTTTCTTT. Translation gives CASSEDQASGTEAFF.

This clonotype was counted between two and nine times. V is TRBV30 and J is TRBJ1-5; weak D call: TRBD1 (6 bases). V was cut by 1 base and J by 6 bases, with 13 bases left in between. Looked up from germline, CDR1 is GTSNPN and CDR2 is SVGIG (reference sequence). The CDR3 totals 14 residues. In DNA form, the CDR3 reads TGTGCCTGGAGTGGACAGGTTATACGTCAGCCCCAGCATTTT. This encodes CAWSGQVIRQPQHF.

The chain has TRBV12-3 or TRBV12-4 and TRBJ2-7; D is unresolved. Trimming shortened V by 3 bases and J by 5 bases, and 11 bases separated the two germline ends. The CDR3 covers 13 residues. The CDR3 DNA is TGTGCCAGCAGTTTCCTGCTTTGGGACGAGCAGTACTTC. Residues: CASSFLLWDEQYF.

The gene calls are TRBV6-1 and TRBJ2-7, with D possibly matching TRBD1 (6 bases). The CDR3 totals 13 residues. The V and J ends lost 1 base and 9 bases respectively, with 13 bases between them. Per the germline V gene, CDR1 is MNHNS and CDR2 is SASEGT. The CDR3 DNA reads TGTGCCAGCAGTGAAGTTAGAGGGGGACCGCAGTACTTC. Translation gives CASSEVRGGPQYF.

V and J are TRBV19 and TRBJ1-1, with 7 bases lining up with TRBD1. CDR1 is LNHDA, CDR2 SQIVND, per germline (reference sequence). V lost 4 bases to trimming and J lost 3 bases; unmatched junction nucleotides: 8. The CDR3 runs to 15 residues. The CDR3 reads CASSTYQGGDTEAFF. The CDR3 coding sequence is TGTGCCAGTAGTACCTACCAGGGGGGGGACACTGAAGCTTTCTTT.

The V call is TRBV12-3 or TRBV12-4, the J call TRBJ1-6, with D perhaps TRBD1 (6 bases). The CDR3 loop spans 13 amino acids. The V and J ends lost 6 bases and 9 bases respectively, with 12 bases between them. CDR3 DNA: TGTGCCAGCAGCCGGGACACCTTTTCACCCCTCCACTTT. Its protein product is CASSRDTFSPLHF.

This clonotype has only a few counts. J is TRBJ2-3 and V is TRBV2, with D perhaps being TRBD1 or TRBD2 (5 bases each). Germline CDR1 SNHLY, CDR2 FYNNEI. The CDR3 is 14 residues long. With 4 bases removed from V and 1 base from J, the gap between germline ends came to 9 bases. This CDR3 is CASSGLGGTDTQYF. In DNA, the CDR3 is TGTGCCAGCAGTGGGTTGGGGGGCACAGATACGCAGTATTTT.

The chain couples TRBV6-1 to TRBJ1-5, with TRBD1 matching over 7 bases. Per germline, CDR1 MNHNS and CDR2 SASEGT. The CDR3 has 13 residues. Germline trimming cut 11 bases from V and 5 bases from J; bases unmatched to any gene: 9. CDR3 sequence (DNA): TGTGCCGGAACACAGGGGTTCGATCAGCCCCAGCATTTT. Amino acid sequence: CAGTQGFDQPQHF.

V is TRBV24-1 and J is TRBJ2-7, with D perhaps matching TRBD2 (5 bases). This CDR3 spans 14 amino acids. Looked up from germline, CDR1 is KGHDR and CDR2 is SFDVKD. V dropped 5 bases and J dropped 0 bases, with 10 bases sitting between them. CDR3 bases: TGTGCCACCAGTGCGTCCGGGATCTCCTACGAGCAGTACTTC. It yields the protein CATSASGISYEQYF.

This clonotype was detected only once. V and J are TRBV2 and TRBJ2-5; D might be TRBD1 (5 bases). CDR3 length: 13 residues. V shed 2 bases and J shed 3 bases, with 7 bases lying between them. Germline V CDR1 and CDR2: SNHLY, FYNNEI. Here the CDR3 reads CASSEQGEETQYF. CDR3 sequence (DNA): TGTGCCAGCAGTGAACAGGGTGAAGAGACCCAGTACTTC.

The J gene is TRBJ2-2, the V gene TRBV4-1; 10 bases are a match to TRBD2. The V gene end was trimmed by 3 bases and the J gene end by 4 bases; junction bases not matched to a gene: 8. This CDR3 comprises 17 residues. CDR1 MGHRA and CDR2 YSYEKL come from the germline V gene. The chain's CDR3 is CASSQRLAGVSTGELFF. CDR3 nucleotides: TGCGCCAGCAGCCAGAGGCTAGCGGGAGTTTCCACCGGGGAGCTGTTTTTT.